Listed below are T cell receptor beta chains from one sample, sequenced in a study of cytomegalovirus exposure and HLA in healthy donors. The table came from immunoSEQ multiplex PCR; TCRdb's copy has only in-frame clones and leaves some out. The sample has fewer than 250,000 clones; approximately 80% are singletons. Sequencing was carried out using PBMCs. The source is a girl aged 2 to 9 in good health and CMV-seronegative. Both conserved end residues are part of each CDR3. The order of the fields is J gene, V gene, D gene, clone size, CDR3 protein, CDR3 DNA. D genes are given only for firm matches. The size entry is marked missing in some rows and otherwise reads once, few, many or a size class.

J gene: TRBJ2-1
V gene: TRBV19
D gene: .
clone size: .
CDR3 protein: CASSMAGNEQFF
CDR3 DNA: TGTGCCAGTAGTATGGCAGGGAATGAGCAGTTCTTC

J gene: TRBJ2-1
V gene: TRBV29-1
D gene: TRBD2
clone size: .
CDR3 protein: CSVPAGGVSNEQFF
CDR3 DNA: TGCAGCGTCCCAGCGGGGGGGGTTTCGAATGAGCAGTTCTTC

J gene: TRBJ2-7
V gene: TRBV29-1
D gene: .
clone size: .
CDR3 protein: CSVEGGPGLDEQYF
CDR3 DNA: TGCAGCGTTGAAGGTGGCCCGGGGTTGGACGAGCAGTACTTC

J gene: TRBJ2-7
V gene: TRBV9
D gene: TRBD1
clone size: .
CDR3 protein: CASSVRTGGSYEQYF
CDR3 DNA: TGTGCCAGCAGCGTCCGGACAGGGGGTTCCTACGAGCAGTACTTC

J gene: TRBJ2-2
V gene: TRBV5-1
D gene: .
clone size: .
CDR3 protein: CASSLLFEGAGELFF
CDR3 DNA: TGCGCCAGCAGCTTGCTCTTTGAAGGGGCCGGGGAGCTGTTTTTT

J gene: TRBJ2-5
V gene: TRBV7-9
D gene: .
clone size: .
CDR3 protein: CASTLTYLSRVQETQYF
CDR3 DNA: TGTGCCAGCACCCTTACATATCTCAGCAGGGTCCAAGAGACCCAGTACTTC

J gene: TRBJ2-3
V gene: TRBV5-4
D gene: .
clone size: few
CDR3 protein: CASSPPGVATQYF
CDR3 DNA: TGTGCCAGCAGCCCCCCCGGGGTGGCGACGCAGTATTTT

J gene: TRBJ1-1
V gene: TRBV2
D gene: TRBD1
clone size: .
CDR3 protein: CASRGQGDEAFF
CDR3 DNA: TGTGCCAGCAGGGGACAGGGGGATGAAGCTTTCTTT

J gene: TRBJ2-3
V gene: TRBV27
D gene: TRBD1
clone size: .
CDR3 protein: CASRTAGGLDTQYF
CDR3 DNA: TGTGCCAGCAGAACCGCAGGGGGTTTGGATACGCAGTATTTT

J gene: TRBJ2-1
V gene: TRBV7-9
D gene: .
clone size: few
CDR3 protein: CASSSRGDEQFF
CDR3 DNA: TGTGCCAGCAGCTCCAGGGGCGATGAGCAGTTCTTC

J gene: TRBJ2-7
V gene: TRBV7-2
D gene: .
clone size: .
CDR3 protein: CASSLPMAYEQYF
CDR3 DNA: TGTGCCAGCAGCTTACCTATGGCCTACGAGCAGTACTTC

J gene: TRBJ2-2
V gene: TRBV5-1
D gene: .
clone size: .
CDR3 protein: CASGVGDTGELFF
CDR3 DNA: TGCGCCAGCGGGGTCGGGGACACCGGGGAGCTGTTTTTT

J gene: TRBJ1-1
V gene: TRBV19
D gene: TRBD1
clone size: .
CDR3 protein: CASDTGGRHTEAFF
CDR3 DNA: TGTGCCAGCGACACAGGGGGAAGGCACACTGAAGCTTTCTTT

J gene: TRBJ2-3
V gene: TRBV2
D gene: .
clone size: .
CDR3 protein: CASSPSATGQYF
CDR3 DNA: TGTGCCAGCAGCCCTTCCGCGACGGGGCAGTATTTT